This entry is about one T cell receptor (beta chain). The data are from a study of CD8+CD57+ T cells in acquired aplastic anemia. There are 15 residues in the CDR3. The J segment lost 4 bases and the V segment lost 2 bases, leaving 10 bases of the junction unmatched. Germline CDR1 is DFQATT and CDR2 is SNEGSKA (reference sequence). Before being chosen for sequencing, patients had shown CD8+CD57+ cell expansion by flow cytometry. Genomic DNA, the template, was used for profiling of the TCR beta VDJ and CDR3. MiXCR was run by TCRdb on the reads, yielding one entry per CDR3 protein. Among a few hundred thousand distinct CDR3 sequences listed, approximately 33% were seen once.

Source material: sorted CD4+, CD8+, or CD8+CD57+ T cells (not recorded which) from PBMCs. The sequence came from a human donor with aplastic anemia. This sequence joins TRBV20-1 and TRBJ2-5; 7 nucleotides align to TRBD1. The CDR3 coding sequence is TGCAGTGCTAGAAAACCCACAGGGGCAACAGAGACCCAGTACTTC. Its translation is CSARKPTGATETQYF.